The 31 T cell receptor beta chains below come from one sample, sequenced in a study of shared clonotypes between healthy human individuals. The assay was immunoSEQ multiplex PCR, and TCRdb's table has in-frame clones only and misses some. The sample contains 2 million to 3 million clones, roughly 93% of which appear only once. The specimen was naive CD4+ T cells from PBMCs. The subset was: CD45RA+ positively selected. These receptor sequences come from a man in his late teens or twenties in good health. Some clones in this sample may be carry-over from other donors' samples.

Note on this clone: Additional DNA sequences in this sample encode the identical CDR3. This sequence joins TRBV9 and TRBJ2-3; a weak D match, TRBD2 (5 bases). Trimming took 0 bases from V and 2 from J, leaving 7 bases between them. CDR3 size: 14 residues. Germline V gene sequence: CDR1 SGDLS, CDR2 YYNGEE. In nucleotides, the CDR3 is TGTGCCAGCAGCGTAGTCGGACTCACAGATACGCAGTATTTT. This codes for CASSVVGLTDTQYF.

The chain recombines TRBV10-2 with TRBJ2-4; no clear D gene. Germline CDR1 is WSHSY and CDR2 is SAAADI. V gave up 2 bases and J gave up 0 bases, with 11 bases separating them. The CDR3 is made up of 16 amino acids. The CDR3 protein is CASSENGRLAKNIQYF. The DNA for the CDR3 is TGCGCCAGCAGTGAGAATGGCAGGCTAGCCAAAAACATTCAGTACTTC.

This clone came up once. The CDR3 coding sequence is TGTGCCAGCAGCTCGGGACTAGCAGCCAATGAGCAGTTCTTC. The encoded protein is CASSSGLAANEQFF. The chain links TRBV11-2 to TRBJ2-1; 9 bases fit TRBD2. Losses at the gene ends were 4 bases for V and 6 bases for J; bases not matched to a gene: 4. The CDR3 runs 14 residues. Germline V gives CDR1 SGHAT, CDR2 FQNNGV.

Comments on this clone: The same CDR3 can be traced to other DNA sequences in this sample. The gene calls are TRBV5-1 and TRBJ1-1; TRBD1 matches at 7 bases. The V and J ends lost 0 bases and 1 base, in that order; junction bases with no gene match: 3. The CDR3 runs to 15 residues. Germline V gene lookup returns CDR1 SGHRS and CDR2 YFSETQ. The CDR3 nucleotides read TGCGCCAGCAGCTTGGTCCCAGGGGGGAACACTGAAGCTTTCTTT. Translation gives CASSLVPGGNTEAFF.

This clone was counted between two and nine times. This chain links TRBV19 with TRBJ1-1, with D uncertain. Looked up from germline, CDR1 is LNHDA and CDR2 is SQIVND (reference sequence). V gave up 4 bases and J gave up 3 bases, with 15 bases separating them. CDR3 length: 15 amino acids. For the CDR3, the DNA is TGTGCCAGTAGTACGGCCCGAGAGCTGGACACTGAAGCTTTCTTT. It is translated as CASSTARELDTEAFF.

The rearrangement joins TRBV27 to TRBJ2-1; D possibly corresponds to TRBD1 (6 bases). CDR1 and CDR2 from the germline V gene are MNHEY and SMNVEV (reference sequence). The germline V and J ends were trimmed by 8 bases and 4 bases, with 18 bases remaining between them. CDR3 size: 15 residues. This chain's CDR3 is CASQGGGTVYNEQFF. CDR3 DNA: TGTGCCAGCCAGGGTGGGGGCACCGTGTACAATGAGCAGTTCTTC.

V usage is TRBV7-9 and J usage is TRBJ2-1; D remains ambiguous. Germline V gene sequence: CDR1 SEHNR, CDR2 FQNEAQ (reference sequence). With 5 bases removed from V and 0 bases from J, the gap between germline ends came to 17 bases. The CDR3 is 17 amino acids. The CDR3 loop is CASSPHFRRLSYNEQFF. The CDR3, as DNA: TGTGCCAGCAGCCCACATTTCCGACGGCTCTCCTACAATGAGCAGTTCTTC.

The V call is TRBV19, the J call TRBJ2-7; D unclear. CDR3 length: 14 amino acids. CDR1 and CDR2 (germline): LNHDA, SQIVND (reference sequence). V dropped 8 bases and J dropped 1 base, with 15 bases sitting between them. CDR3 sequence (DNA): TGTGCCAGTGCGAGAGGATTCACTTCCTACGAGCAGTACTTC. It specifies CASARGFTSYEQYF.

The rearrangement joins TRBV29-1 to TRBJ2-7; 7 bases map to TRBD1. The CDR3 has 13 amino acids. Germline values: CDR1 SQVTM, CDR2 ANQGSEA. After removal of 2 bases from V and 6 bases from J, the junction contained 7 bases not matched to a gene. The CDR3 sequence is CSVELNRGSEQYF. The CDR3 DNA follows: TGCAGCGTTGAATTGAACAGGGGCAGCGAGCAGTACTTC.

This clone was found once. The sample has other DNA sequences that encode this CDR3 too. This chain joins TRBV5-1 and TRBJ1-1, with 7 positions matching TRBD1. The V segment lost 7 bases and the J segment 1 base; nucleotides outside the gene matches: 4. This CDR3 has 13 residues. Germline assignment: CDR1 SGHRS and CDR2 YFSETQ. The CDR3 bases are TGCGCCAGCTCATGGGACAGGAACACTGAAGCTTTCTTT. Protein product: CASSWDRNTEAFF.

The chain links TRBV14 to TRBJ2-5, with 8 bases that match TRBD2. CDR1 SGHDN and CDR2 FVKESK come from the germline V gene. The CDR3 consists of 16 residues. With 4 bases clipped from V and 4 bases from J, the junction kept 11 bases outside the gene matches. For the CDR3, the DNA is TGTGCCAGCAGCCCCGTGGGAGCGGGAGTGGGAGAGACCCAGTACTTC. Protein: CASSPVGAGVGETQYF.

This chain links TRBV6-1 with TRBJ2-5; 9 bases align to TRBD2. Germline values: CDR1 MNHNS, CDR2 SASEGT. The CDR3 consists of 15 residues. The V and J ends lost 2 bases and 5 bases, in that order; junction bases with no gene match: 6. The CDR3 here is CASSENSGSSETQYF. The CDR3 DNA reads TGTGCCAGCAGTGAAAATAGCGGGAGCTCGGAGACCCAGTACTTC.

This clone is a singleton in its sample. This same CDR3 is encoded by further DNA sequences in the sample. The gene calls are TRBV5-1 and TRBJ2-3; D unclear. Germline assignment: CDR1 SGHRS and CDR2 YFSETQ. V dropped 0 bases and J dropped 0 bases, with 8 bases sitting between them. The CDR3 totals 15 residues. DNA of the CDR3: TGCGCCAGCAGCTTGGGGCCCACTAGCACAGATACGCAGTATTTT. Residues: CASSLGPTSTDTQYF.

This clone was counted a single time. The genes are TRBV28 and TRBJ2-7, with 7 positions matching TRBD1. With V trimmed by 5 bases and J by 7 bases, 11 bases remained unmatched. The V gene's germline CDR1 is MDHEN and CDR2 SYDVKM. The CDR3 loop spans 14 amino acids. CDR3 sequence: CASSQPGQVGEQYF. The CDR3 nucleotides read TGTGCCAGCAGTCAGCCCGGACAGGTAGGAGAGCAGTACTTC.

The chain links TRBV6-6 to TRBJ1-5; possibly TRBD1 for D (5 bases). CDR3 length: 15 amino acids. Looked up from germline, CDR1 is MNHNY and CDR2 is SVGAGI (reference sequence). The V end lost 6 bases, the J end lost 10 bases, and 22 bases lay between the germline ends. The CDR3 nucleotides are TGTGCCAGCAGCTTCGACCGACAGCCACTTTCTCCCCAGCATTTT. Translated, it gives CASSFDRQPLSPQHF.

The V call is TRBV28, the J call TRBJ2-6; TRBD1 might be the D (6 bases). V dropped 4 bases and J dropped 0 bases, with 16 bases sitting between them. This CDR3 is built from 18 residues. Germline assignment: CDR1 MDHEN and CDR2 SYDVKM. In DNA, the CDR3 is TGTGCCAGCAGTTCCCAGACAGGCCGACACTCTGGGGCCAACGTCCTGACTTTC. Protein product: CASSSQTGRHSGANVLTF.

The rearrangement uses TRBV25-1 and TRBJ1-1; the D is unclear. The germline V gene encodes CDR1 MGHDK and CDR2 SYGVNS. V gave up 2 bases and J gave up 0 bases, with 4 bases separating them. The CDR3 runs 13 residues. Here the CDR3 reads CASSERLNTEAFF. The CDR3 nucleotides are TGTGCCAGCAGTGAACGGCTGAACACTGAAGCTTTCTTT.

J is TRBJ2-1 and V is TRBV4-2, with D possibly matching TRBD2 (5 bases). This CDR3 spans 16 amino acids. Germline V gene lookup returns CDR1 LGHNA and CDR2 YNFKEQ. V shed 4 bases and J shed 0 bases, with 13 bases lying between them. The CDR3 coding sequence is TGTGCCAGCAGCCCGGTTGGCGGGCGCTCCTACAATGAGCAGTTCTTC. Translating it yields CASSPVGGRSYNEQFF.

This chain links TRBV5-1 with TRBJ2-2, with no clear D. CDR3 length equals 15 residues. Germline V CDR1 and CDR2: SGHRS, YFSETQ. V lost 2 bases to trimming and J lost 3 bases, with 11 bases between them. Here the CDR3 DNA reads TGCGCCAGCAGCTTTTCGTCAGGAGACACCGGGGAGCTGTTTTTT. This translates into CASSFSSGDTGELFF.

In this sample, this clone turned up once. This chain connects TRBV6-1 to TRBJ2-5; D gene unclear. The V gene's germline CDR1 is MNHNS and CDR2 SASEGT. CDR3 length: 14 amino acids. Trimming cost V 0 bases and J 4 bases, with 9 bases left between them. CDR3: CASSEALGSETQYF. CDR3 sequence (DNA): TGTGCCAGCAGTGAAGCGCTGGGATCAGAGACCCAGTACTTC.

Regarding this clone: Other DNA sequences from this sample encode an identical CDR3 as well. The V gene is TRBV5-1, the J gene TRBJ2-3; 11 nucleotides match TRBD2. Germline V gene data show CDR1 as SGHRS and CDR2 as YFSETQ. The CDR3 is 16 amino acids. The junction had 10 bases not matched to a gene; V was cut back by 4 bases and J by 6 bases. The CDR3, as DNA: TGCGCCAGCAGCCTAGGTGGACTAGCGGGTGGGGATACGCAGTATTTT. Translation: CASSLGGLAGGDTQYF. Full variable domain (missing parts from reference TRBV5-1 and TRBJ2-3): KAGVTQTPRYLIKTRGQQVTLSCSPISGHRSVSWYQQTPGQGLQFLFEYFSETQRNKGNFPGRFSGRQFSNSRSEMNVSTLELGDSALYLCASSLGGLAGGDTQYFGPGTRLTVL.

CDR3 coding DNA: TGTGCCAGCAGCCCCACAACTAGCGAGTGGGAGACCCAGTACTTC. It is translated as CASSPTTSEWETQYF. This chain connects TRBV4-2 to TRBJ2-5; 7 nucleotides line up with TRBD2. There are 15 residues in the CDR3. Germline V lookup: CDR1 LGHNA, CDR2 YNFKEQ. With 4 bases clipped from V and 5 bases from J, the junction kept 10 bases outside the gene matches.

The gene calls are TRBV2 and TRBJ2-1; TRBD1 is a possible D gene (6 bases). CDR1 and CDR2 from the germline V gene are SNHLY and FYNNEI. V was shortened by 7 bases and J by 5 bases, with 18 bases between the two germline ends. This CDR3 contains 15 residues. The DNA for the CDR3 is TGTGCCAGCAATAACCCGGGACATTGGGACAATGAGCAGTTCTTC. Translated, it gives CASNNPGHWDNEQFF.

V is TRBV14 and J is TRBJ1-4; unclear D gene. Germline-derived CDR1 and CDR2 are SGHDN and FVKESK. Trimming stripped 1 base from V and 5 bases from J, with 11 bases between. This CDR3 region has 15 residues. The CDR3 nucleotides are TGTGCCAGCAGCCAAGGGAGATCGAGGAATGAAAAACTGTTTTTT. Translated: CASSQGRSRNEKLFF.

The chain joins TRBV25-1 to TRBJ2-3; no firm D call. The V and J ends lost 3 bases and 4 bases respectively, with 14 bases between them. From germline, CDR1 is MGHDK and CDR2 SYGVNS. The CDR3 contains 15 residues. The CDR3 loop is CASSELGPPADTQYF. DNA of the CDR3: TGTGCCAGCAGTGAGTTAGGACCGCCGGCAGATACGCAGTATTTT.

CDR3 amino acids: CASSLVAGRKTEAFF. CDR3 DNA: TGTGCCAGCAGCTTAGTTGCGGGACGGAAAACTGAAGCTTTCTTT. The rearrangement links TRBV7-8 to TRBJ1-1; D is possibly TRBD1 (5 bases). The V end was cut by 1 base, the J end by 5 bases, with 14 bases between. This CDR3 is 15 amino acids long. Germline V gives CDR1 SGHVS, CDR2 FQNEAQ.

This clone has only one observation. The chain recombines TRBV9 with TRBJ1-2, with TRBD1 matching over 7 bases. The junction had 20 bases not matched to a gene; V was cut back by 2 bases and J by 7 bases. Per germline, CDR1 SGDLS and CDR2 YYNGEE. The CDR3 is 18 residues long. The CDR3 protein is CASSVAQRPGGSIFGYTF. CDR3 nucleotide sequence: TGTGCCAGCAGCGTGGCACAAAGACCAGGGGGAAGTATATTTGGCTACACCTTC.

The rearrangement links TRBV7-2 to TRBJ2-5; D not certain. V lost 1 base, J lost 1 base, and 13 bases lay in between. The CDR3 contains 16 residues. The germline V gene encodes CDR1 SGHTA and CDR2 FQGNSA. For the CDR3, the DNA is TGTGCCAGCAGCTTAGATTGGCAACGGCCCCAAGAGACCCAGTACTTC. Translated, it gives CASSLDWQRPQETQYF.

The chain uses TRBV7-9 and TRBJ2-2, with D perhaps TRBD2 (5 bases). This CDR3 is built from 17 residues. Trimming stripped 4 bases from V and 0 bases from J, with 15 bases between. Germline CDR1 SEHNR, CDR2 FQNEAQ (reference sequence). The chain's CDR3 is CASSYPWGATNTGELFF. The CDR3 nucleotides are TGTGCCAGCAGCTACCCCTGGGGAGCGACGAACACCGGGGAGCTGTTTTTT.

The rearrangement links TRBV25-1 to TRBJ1-4, with D tentatively TRBD1 (5 bases). The germline CDR1 and CDR2 sequences are MGHDK and SYGVNS. The CDR3 has 15 amino acids. Trimming took off 3 bases at V and 8 bases at J, with 16 bases between the two ends. CDR3 coding DNA: TGTGCCAGCAGTGACCCGAGGGGACCCGTCGAAAAACTGTTTTTT. It codes for CASSDPRGPVEKLFF. The full variable domain, rest sourced from reference TRBV25-1 and TRBJ1-4, is EADIYQTPRYLVIGTGKKITLECSQTMGHDKMYWYQQDPGMELHLIHYSYGVNSTEKGDLSSESTVSRIRTEHFPLTLESARPSHTSQYLCASSDPRGPVEKLFFGSGTQLSVL.

The rearrangement uses TRBV7-2 and TRBJ1-2; D is possibly TRBD1 (5 bases). The V end lost 4 bases, the J end lost 5 bases, and 14 bases lay between the germline ends. The CDR3 extends over 14 amino acids. Per germline, CDR1 SGHTA and CDR2 FQGNSA. CDR3 region: CASSWRQLEYGYTF. The CDR3 DNA sequence: TGTGCCAGCAGCTGGAGACAGCTCGAGTATGGCTACACCTTC.